The sequence of this T cell receptor (beta chain) was determined in a study of T-cell memory formation after mild COVID-19. Per germline, CDR1 SQVTM and CDR2 ANQGSEA. V lost 6 bases, J lost 6 bases, and 17 bases lay in between. The CDR3 extends over 14 amino acids. TCRdb recomputed calls from the 5' RACE reads with MiXCR, one row per CDR3 protein. The table shows 150,000 to 200,000 distinct CDR3 sequences, with about 28% occurring only once. Ten or more counts support this clonotype. V is TRBV29-1 and J is TRBJ2-2; either TRBD1 or TRBD2 may supply D (5 bases each). The sequenced sample consisted of PBMCs or a T cell subset sorted from them (not recorded which). The sequence came from an adult woman who had mild COVID-19 (a few samples of this study predate the infection). Cell type and time point are not known. In DNA, the CDR3 is TGCAGCGTGGATCCCGGGACCGCGCCCGGGGAGCTGTTTTTT. This gives the protein CSVDPGTAPGELFF.